This T cell receptor (beta chain) was profiled in a study of blood T cells in healthy people across ages. Trimming removed 1 base at V and 3 bases at J, with 6 bases between. The CDR3 spans 13 residues. Study observations and caveats: With donor CMV status unknown, expanded clonotype changes were possibly confounded.

This clonotype appeared many times. Its cognate antigen is unknown. The use of a sample-barcoded 5' primer and a J-beta primer mix characterized a second PCR of roughly 6 to 11 cycles. Each sample provided no less than 2.5 million CDR3-containing paired-end reads. Via MiXCR, TCRdb re-called the 5' RACE reads, giving one row per CDR3 protein. The table lists approximately 800,000 distinct CDR3 sequences, more than 45% of them singletons. The source is a man aged 25 to 40 in good health. The sequencing input was blood. V gene TRBV12-3 or TRBV12-4 combines with J gene TRBJ1-2; no definite D call. Here the CDR3 reads CASSLGGHYGYTF. The DNA for the CDR3 is TGTGCCAGCAGTTTAGGCGGACACTATGGCTACACCTTC.